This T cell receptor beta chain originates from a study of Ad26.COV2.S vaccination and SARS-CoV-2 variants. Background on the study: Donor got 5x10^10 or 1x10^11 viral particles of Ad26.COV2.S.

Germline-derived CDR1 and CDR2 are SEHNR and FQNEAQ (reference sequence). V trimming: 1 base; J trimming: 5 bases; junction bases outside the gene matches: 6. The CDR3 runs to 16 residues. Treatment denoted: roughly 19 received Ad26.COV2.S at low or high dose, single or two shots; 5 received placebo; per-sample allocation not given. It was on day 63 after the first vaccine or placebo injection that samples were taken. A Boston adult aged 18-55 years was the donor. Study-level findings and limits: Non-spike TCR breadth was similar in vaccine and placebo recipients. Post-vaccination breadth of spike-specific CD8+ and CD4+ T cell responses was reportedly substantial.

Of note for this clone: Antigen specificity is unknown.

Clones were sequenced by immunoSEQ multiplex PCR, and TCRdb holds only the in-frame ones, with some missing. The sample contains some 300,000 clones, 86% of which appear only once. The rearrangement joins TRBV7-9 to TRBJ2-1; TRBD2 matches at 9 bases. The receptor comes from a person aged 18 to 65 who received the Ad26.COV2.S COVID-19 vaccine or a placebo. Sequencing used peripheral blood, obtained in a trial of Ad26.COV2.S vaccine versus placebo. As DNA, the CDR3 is TGTGCCAGCAGCTTAGGAGCGGGGGGTAATAACAATGAGCAGTTCTTC. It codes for CASSLGAGGNNNEQFF.